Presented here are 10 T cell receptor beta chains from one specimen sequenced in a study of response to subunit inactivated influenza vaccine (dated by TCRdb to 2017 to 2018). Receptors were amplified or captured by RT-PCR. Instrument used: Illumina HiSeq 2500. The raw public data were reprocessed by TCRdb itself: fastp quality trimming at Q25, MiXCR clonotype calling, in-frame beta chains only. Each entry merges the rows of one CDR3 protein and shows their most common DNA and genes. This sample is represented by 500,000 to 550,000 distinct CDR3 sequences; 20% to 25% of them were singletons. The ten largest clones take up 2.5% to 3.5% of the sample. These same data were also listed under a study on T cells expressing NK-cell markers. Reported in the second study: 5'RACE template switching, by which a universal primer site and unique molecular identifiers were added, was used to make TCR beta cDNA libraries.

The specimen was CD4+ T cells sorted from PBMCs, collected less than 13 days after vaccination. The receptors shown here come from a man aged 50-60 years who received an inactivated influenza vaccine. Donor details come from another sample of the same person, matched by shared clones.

The CDR3 nucleotides are TGCAGTGCTATCATAAGATACGAGCAGTACTTC. Translating gives CSAIIRYEQYF. This chain joins TRBV20-1 and TRBJ2-7, with D unclear. Germline V gene data show CDR1 as DFQATT and CDR2 as SNEGSKA (reference sequence). V shed 4 bases and J shed 4 bases, with 8 bases lying between them. This CDR3 spans 11 amino acids.

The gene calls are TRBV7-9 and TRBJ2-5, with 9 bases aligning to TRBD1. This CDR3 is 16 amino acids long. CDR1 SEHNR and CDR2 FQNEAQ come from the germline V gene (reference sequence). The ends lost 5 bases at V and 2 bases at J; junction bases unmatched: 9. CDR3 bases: TGTGCCAGCAGCACTTGGACAGGGGAGCCTCAAGAGACCCAGTACTTC. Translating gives CASSTWTGEPQETQYF.

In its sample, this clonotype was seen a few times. CDR3 sequence reads: CASSRRGQGLYEQYF. The CDR3 coding sequence is TGTGCCAGCAGTCGCCGGGGACAGGGTCTCTACGAGCAGTACTTC. This chain links TRBV12-3 or TRBV12-4 with TRBJ2-7; 9 bases are shared with TRBD1. This CDR3 spans 15 amino acids. With V trimmed by 5 bases and J by 3 bases, 8 bases remained unmatched.

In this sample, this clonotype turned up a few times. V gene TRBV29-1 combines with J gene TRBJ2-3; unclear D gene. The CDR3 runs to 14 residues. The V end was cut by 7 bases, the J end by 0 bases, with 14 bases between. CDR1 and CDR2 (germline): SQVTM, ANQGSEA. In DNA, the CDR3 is TGCAGCGGTGGCCACAGTTCTAGCACAGATACGCAGTATTTT. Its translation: CSGGHSSSTDTQYF.

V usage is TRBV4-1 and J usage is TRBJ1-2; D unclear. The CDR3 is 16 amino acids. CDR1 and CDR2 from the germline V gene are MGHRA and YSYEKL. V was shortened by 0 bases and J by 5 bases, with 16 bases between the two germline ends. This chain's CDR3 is CASSQDQQPDLYGYTF. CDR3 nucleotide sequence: TGCGCCAGCAGCCAAGATCAACAGCCTGACCTTTATGGCTACACCTTC.

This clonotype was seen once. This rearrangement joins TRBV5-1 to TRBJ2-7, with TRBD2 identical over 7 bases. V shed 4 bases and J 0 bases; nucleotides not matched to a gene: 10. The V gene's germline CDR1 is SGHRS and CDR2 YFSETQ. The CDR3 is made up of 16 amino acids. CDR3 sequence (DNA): TGCGCCAGCAGCCGCCCGGGGGGTCCGGGCTCCTACGAGCAGTACTTC. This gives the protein CASSRPGGPGSYEQYF.

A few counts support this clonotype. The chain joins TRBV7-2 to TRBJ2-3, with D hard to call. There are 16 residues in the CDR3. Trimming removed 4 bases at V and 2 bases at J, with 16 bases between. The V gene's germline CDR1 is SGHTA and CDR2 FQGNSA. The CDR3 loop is CASSWRFDKFTDTQYF. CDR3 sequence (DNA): TGTGCCAGCAGCTGGCGCTTCGATAAATTCACAGATACGCAGTATTTT.

The DNA of the CDR3 is TGTGCCAGCAACGCTGGGGGATCGGATACGCAGTATTTT. It encodes CASNAGGSDTQYF. The genes are TRBV2 and TRBJ2-3; D is possibly TRBD1 or TRBD2 (5 bases each). The V end lost 7 bases, the J end lost 6 bases, and 14 bases lay between the germline ends. The CDR3 loop spans 13 amino acids. The germline CDR1 and CDR2 sequences are SNHLY and FYNNEI.

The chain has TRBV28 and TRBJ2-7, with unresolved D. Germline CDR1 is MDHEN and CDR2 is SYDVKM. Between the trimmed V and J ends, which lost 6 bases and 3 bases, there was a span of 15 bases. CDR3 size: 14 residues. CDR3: CASRLRTRSYEQYF. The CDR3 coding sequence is TGTGCCAGCAGGCTGAGAACAAGGAGCTACGAGCAGTACTTC.

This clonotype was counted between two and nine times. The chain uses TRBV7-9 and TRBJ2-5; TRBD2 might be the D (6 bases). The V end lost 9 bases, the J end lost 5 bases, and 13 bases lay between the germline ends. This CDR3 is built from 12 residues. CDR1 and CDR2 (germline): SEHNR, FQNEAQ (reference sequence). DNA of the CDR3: TGTGCCAGTTCGGGGGAGGTTGAGACCCAGTACTTC. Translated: CASSGEVETQYF.